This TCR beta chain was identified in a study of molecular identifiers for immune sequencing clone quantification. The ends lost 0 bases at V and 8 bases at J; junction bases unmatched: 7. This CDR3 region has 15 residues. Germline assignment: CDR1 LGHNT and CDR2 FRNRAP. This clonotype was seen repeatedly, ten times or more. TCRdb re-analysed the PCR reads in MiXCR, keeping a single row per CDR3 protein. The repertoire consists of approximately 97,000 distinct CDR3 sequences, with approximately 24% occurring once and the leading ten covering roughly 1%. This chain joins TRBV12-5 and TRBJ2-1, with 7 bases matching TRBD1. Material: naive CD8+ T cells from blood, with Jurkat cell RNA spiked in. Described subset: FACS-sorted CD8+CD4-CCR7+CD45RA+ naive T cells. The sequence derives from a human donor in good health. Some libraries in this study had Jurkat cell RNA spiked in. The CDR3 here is CASGLVVGTVDEQFF. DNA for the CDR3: TGTGCTAGTGGTTTGGTGGTCGGGACAGTCGATGAGCAGTTCTTC.